This T cell receptor (beta chain) is from a study of blood T cell repertoires in COVID-19. As for the study in general: Sources were T cells, B-cell-depleted T cells, or PBMCs; the material itself was cDNA or gDNA.

Sequencing used immunoSEQ multiplex PCR; TCRdb keeps in-frame clones, though not all of them. Of under 550,000 clones in the sample, over 85% were seen once. With 2 bases clipped from V and 4 bases from J, the junction kept 9 bases outside the gene matches. The CDR3 is 17 residues long. Per the germline V gene, CDR1 is SEHNR and CDR2 is FQNEAQ (reference sequence). This sequence joins TRBV7-9 and TRBJ2-1, with 9 nucleotides matching TRBD2. The sequenced sample was peripheral blood. The receptor's source is a man younger than 30 with COVID-19, enrolled during active disease. This CDR3 reads CASSLRGASGKYNEQFF. CDR3 DNA: TGTGCCAGCAGCTTACGGGGGGCTAGCGGGAAATACAATGAGCAGTTCTTC. Combining the CDR3 with reference TRBV7-9 and TRBJ2-1 gives the whole variable domain DTGVSQNPRHKITKRGQNVTFRCDPISEHNRLYWYRQTLGQGPEFLTYFQNEAQLEKSRLLSDRFSAERPKGSFSTLEIQRTEQGDSAMYLCASSLRGASGKYNEQFFGPGTRLTVL.